The clone carrying this T cell receptor (beta chain) was observed once. Its target is not known. The planned depth of sequencing spanned 1 in 200,000 to 1 in 1 million T cells. Method: immunoSEQ multiplex PCR; TCRdb's copy keeps in-frame clones and lacks some. In the table there are about 300,000 clones, roughly four fifths of which are singletons. Trimming stripped 7 bases from V and 2 bases from J, with 9 bases between. The CDR3 covers 12 residues. Germline V lookup: CDR1 SNHLY, CDR2 FYNNEI. The source of the sample is a study of cytotoxic CD8 clonotypes in ibrutinib-treated CLL. Study-level background: Included were some eleven relapsed/refractory and over 14 treatment-naive patients, of whom fewer than 18 were IGHV unmutated. The authors obtained response samples at a median of about 11 months of treatment, range 6 to 36.

Study conclusions and caveats: Exceeding age-matched healthy donors, baseline clonality also tracked the counts of circulating CD8+ T cells.

The clonotype comes from a human donor with chronic lymphocytic leukemia. The chain couples TRBV2 to TRBJ2-7; D uncertain. Sequenced material: PBMCs, taken at disease progression, from a patient treated with ibrutinib. The CDR3 coding sequence is TGTGCCAGCACCACCGGCCCCTACGAGCAGTACTTC. This translates into CASTTGPYEQYF.